Below are 32 T cell receptor beta chains sequenced from a single sample in a study of blood T cell repertoires in COVID-19. TCRdb keeps only in-frame clones here, not all; method: immunoSEQ multiplex PCR. The table records 150,000 or so clones, approximately 86% of them present only once. Input material: PBMCs or T cells enriched from blood (not recorded which). The origin of the receptors is a woman aged 35 to 49 who had been exposed to COVID-19.

The chain combines TRBV18 with TRBJ2-1; D is ambiguous. Between the trimmed V and J ends, which lost 0 bases and 7 bases, there was a span of 7 bases. The germline V gene has CDR1 KGHSH and CDR2 LQKENI. This CDR3 has 13 residues. The CDR3 reads CASSPPEVNEQFF. DNA of the CDR3: TGTGCCAGCTCACCACCAGAGGTTAATGAGCAGTTCTTC.

A few counts support this clone. This rearrangement joins TRBV3-1 (or the pseudogene TRBV3-2) to TRBJ1-1; 12 bases agree with TRBD1. The germline V gene encodes CDR1 LGHDT and CDR2 YNNKEL (reference sequence). V shed 1 base, J shed 10 bases, and the junction held 1 base outside the gene matches. The CDR3 contains 13 residues. CDR3 in DNA: TGTGCCAGCAGCCAAGGGGACAGGGGGCTAGCTTTCTTT. Translating gives CASSQGDRGLAFF.

The chain uses TRBV27 and TRBJ1-1; D is ambiguous. V lost 2 bases, J lost 3 bases, and 7 bases lay in between. The CDR3 contains 13 residues. Germline V CDR1 and CDR2: MNHEY, SMNVEV (reference sequence). This CDR3 reads CASSLQVDTEAFF. The CDR3 DNA reads as TGTGCCAGCAGTTTACAGGTGGACACTGAAGCTTTCTTT.

The chain is built from TRBV6-2 or TRBV6-3 and TRBJ2-7, with 10 bases lining up with TRBD2. The germline V gene encodes CDR1 MNHEY and CDR2 SVGEGT. This CDR3 has 17 residues. J lost 1 base, V lost 4 bases, and 10 bases had no gene match. The CDR3 coding sequence is TGTGCCAGCAGTTCCCTCTACTCTAGCGGGAGTTCCTACGAGCAGTACTTC. As protein: CASSSLYSSGSSYEQYF.

The chain carries TRBV21-1 and TRBJ1-2. TRBV21-1 is described as a pseudogene. The CDR3 has 14 residues. The CDR3 DNA sequence: TGTGCCAGCAGCAAATCCCCCGGCGGAGATGGCTACACCTTC. Its translation: CASSKSPGGDGYTF.

V gene TRBV14 combines with J gene TRBJ1-2, with 11 nucleotides matching TRBD1. Looked up from germline, CDR1 is SGHDN and CDR2 is FVKESK. CDR3 size: 17 residues. Trimming at V came to 1 base and at J to 3 bases, leaving 7 bases not matched to a gene. The CDR3, as DNA: TGTGCCAGCAGCCAAGTTGCCGGGACAGGGGGTGACTATGGCTACACCTTC. Its translation: CASSQVAGTGGDYGYTF.

The rearrangement uses TRBV5-1 and TRBJ1-1; D possibly corresponds to TRBD1 (6 bases). The CDR3 spans 14 residues. V lost 3 bases and J lost 3, with 12 bases in between. Germline-derived CDR1 and CDR2 are SGHRS and YFSETQ. The chain's CDR3 is CASSSGQTYTEAFF. CDR3 DNA sequence: TGCGCCAGCAGCTCCGGACAGACTTACACTGAAGCTTTCTTT.

The V and J genes are TRBV7-9 and TRBJ2-1; 8 nucleotides align to TRBD2. V dropped 1 base and J dropped 4; count of bases not matched to a gene: 12. From germline, CDR1 is SEHNR and CDR2 FQNEAQ (reference sequence). This CDR3 comprises 18 residues. Written as DNA, the CDR3 is TGTGCCAGCAGCTTAGAGGGGGGCTTGCTAGCGGGTTACAATGAGCAGTTCTTC. As protein: CASSLEGGLLAGYNEQFF.

This clone has only one observation. This sequence joins TRBV4-1 and TRBJ1-3; D unresolved. The ends were cut back, 3 bases at V and 0 bases at J, with 9 bases in the middle. The germline V gene encodes CDR1 MGHRA and CDR2 YSYEKL. The CDR3 contains 15 residues. CDR3 residues: CASSQSGLSGNTIYF. The CDR3 region has the DNA TGCGCCAGCAGCCAGTCAGGCCTCTCTGGAAACACCATATATTTT.

V and J are TRBV10-2 and TRBJ2-1; the D is unclear. Germline values: CDR1 WSHSY, CDR2 SAAADI. This CDR3 region has 16 residues. Trimming removed 0 bases at V and 4 bases at J, with 13 bases between. The CDR3 DNA follows: TGCGCCAGCAGTGAGTCGACGGCGGCTCCTTACAATGAGCAGTTCTTC. Encoded protein: CASSESTAAPYNEQFF.

This clone was picked up one time. V gene TRBV5-5 combines with J gene TRBJ1-2; 11 bases are a match to TRBD1. V dropped 0 bases and J dropped 8; count of bases not matched to a gene: 6. Looked up from germline, CDR1 is SGHKS and CDR2 is YYEKEE (reference sequence). CDR3 length: 15 amino acids. In DNA form, the CDR3 reads TGTGCCAGCAGCTTGGATGGACAGGGGGCGCGGGGCTACACCTTC. It is translated as CASSLDGQGARGYTF.

The chain uses TRBV6-5 and TRBJ2-7; 8 nucleotides match TRBD1. CDR1 is MNHEY and CDR2 is SVGAGI in the germline V gene. This CDR3 is 14 amino acids long. Trimming at V came to 7 bases and at J to 5 bases, leaving 10 bases not matched to a gene. The CDR3 bases are TGTGCCAGCACCAAAGGACAGGGAAGGGACGAGCAGTACTTC. The encoded protein is CASTKGQGRDEQYF.

The V and J genes are TRBV19 and TRBJ2-3; no firm D call. The CDR3 length is 15 residues. The germline CDR1 and CDR2 sequences are LNHDA and SQIVND (reference sequence). V was pared by 0 bases and J by 5 bases, with 12 bases between. For the CDR3, the DNA is TGTGCCAGTAGTATAGATTCGACTGTTATAGATACGCAGTATTTT. This translates into CASSIDSTVIDTQYF.

The chain links TRBV10-3 to TRBJ1-2, with TRBD1 matching over 9 bases. V lost 2 bases and J lost 3; bases outside the gene matches: 1. The CDR3 contains 14 residues. The germline gives CDR1 ENHRY, CDR2 SYGVKD. The DNA for the CDR3 is TGTGCCATCAGTGAGCGGGACAGGGACTATGGCTACACCTTC. Protein sequence: CAISERDRDYGYTF.

Only one count was recorded for this clone. The chain employs TRBV19 and TRBJ2-1; 8 bases are a match to TRBD2. Germline V gene sequence: CDR1 LNHDA, CDR2 SQIVND (reference sequence). CDR3 size: 14 residues. The V gene end was trimmed by 6 bases and the J gene end by 2 bases; junction bases not matched to a gene: 3. The CDR3 spells CASSGGAAYNEQFF. The DNA for the CDR3 is TGTGCCAGTAGCGGGGGGGCCGCCTACAATGAGCAGTTCTTC.

CDR3: CASSLVGSVGELFF. The CDR3 DNA sequence: TGTGCCAGCAGCTTGGTAGGGAGCGTCGGGGAGCTGTTTTTT. This sequence joins TRBV5-4 and TRBJ2-2; the D gene is possibly TRBD2 (5 bases). There are 14 residues in the CDR3. The germline gives CDR1 SGHNT, CDR2 YYREEE (reference sequence). V lost 0 bases, J lost 7 bases, and 10 bases lay in between. The whole variable domain, filled in from reference TRBV5-4 and TRBJ2-2, reads ETGVTQSPTHLIKTRGQQVTLRCSSQSGHNTVSWYQQALGQGPQFIFQYYREEENGRGNFPPRFSGLQFPNYSSELNVNALELDDSALYLCASSLVGSVGELFFGEGSRLTVL.

This chain joins TRBV9 and TRBJ1-5; TRBD1 aligns across 9 bases. Germline CDR1 SGDLS, CDR2 YYNGEE. V shed 4 bases, J shed 5 bases, and the junction held 7 bases outside the gene matches. This CDR3 contains 15 residues. CDR3 sequence reads: CASSRTGDKDQPQHF. CDR3 coding DNA: TGTGCCAGCAGCCGGACAGGGGATAAGGATCAGCCCCAGCATTTT.

V gene TRBV7-9 combines with J gene TRBJ2-1; TRBD2 matches at 14 bases. Germline loops: CDR1 SEHNR, CDR2 FQNEAQ (reference sequence). V gave up 0 bases and J gave up 13 bases; unmatched junction bases: 8. The CDR3 has 16 amino acids. CDR3 sequence reads: CASSLAGTSGSIAQFF. CDR3 DNA sequence: TGTGCCAGCAGCTTAGCCGGGACTAGCGGGAGTATTGCCCAGTTCTTC. The entire variable domain, with the rest obtained from reference TRBV7-9 and TRBJ2-1, is as follows: DTGVSQNPRHKITKRGQNVTFRCDPISEHNRLYWYRQTLGQGPEFLTYFQNEAQLEKSRLLSDRFSAERPKGSFSTLEIQRTEQGDSAMYLCASSLAGTSGSIAQFFGPGTRLTVL.

This clone occurred once. This chain's CDR3 is CASSRAGQGEEKLFF. CDR3 nucleotide sequence: TGTGCCAGCAGCCGGGCGGGACAGGGAGAAGAAAAACTGTTTTTT. This chain uses TRBV6-2 or TRBV6-3 with TRBJ1-4; 9 bases align to TRBD1. The V gene's germline CDR1 is MNHEY and CDR2 SVGEGT. The CDR3 sequence is 15 residues long. With 6 bases clipped from V and 8 bases from J, the junction kept 10 bases outside the gene matches.

The chain links TRBV27 to TRBJ1-5, with D possibly matching TRBD1 (5 bases). The CDR3 is 15 residues long. V was shortened by 5 bases and J by 7 bases, with 18 bases between the two germline ends. Germline V CDR1 and CDR2: MNHEY, SMNVEV (reference sequence). The CDR3 nucleotides read TGTGCCAGCAGTCCAAAGACAGTATCCAAACAGCCCCAGCATTTT. The encoded protein is CASSPKTVSKQPQHF.

This chain joins TRBV10-2 and TRBJ1-2; 8 bases fit TRBD1. The CDR3 loop spans 14 amino acids. Germline V lookup: CDR1 WSHSY, CDR2 SAAADI. V trimming: 2 bases; J trimming: 7 bases; junction bases outside the gene matches: 6. The CDR3 spells CASSEGQGGVGYTF. The CDR3 nucleotides are TGCGCCAGCAGTGAGGGACAGGGCGGCGTTGGCTACACCTTC.

V gene TRBV10-2 combines with J gene TRBJ1-5, with 11 positions matching TRBD1. Germline-derived CDR1 and CDR2 are WSHSY and SAAADI. After removal of 4 bases from V and 5 bases from J, the junction contained 7 bases not matched to a gene. This CDR3 spans 16 amino acids. The CDR3 reads CASSALGQGGDQPQHF. Here the CDR3 DNA reads TGCGCCAGCAGTGCCCTGGGACAGGGGGGAGATCAGCCCCAGCATTTT.

The gene calls are TRBV7-2 and TRBJ2-3; 10 bases align to TRBD2. This CDR3 comprises 16 residues. Germline assignment: CDR1 SGHTA and CDR2 FQGNSA. J gave up 5 bases and V 3 bases, and 8 bases lay outside the gene matches. The CDR3, as DNA: TGTGCCAGCAGCTTCAGGGCTAGCGGGAGTGGAGATACGCAGTATTTT. Protein product: CASSFRASGSGDTQYF.

This clone has just a few counts. This rearrangement joins TRBV28 to TRBJ1-5, with a weak D call TRBD1 (6 bases). Germline V CDR1 and CDR2: MDHEN, SYDVKM. The CDR3 has 16 amino acids. V lost 2 bases to trimming and J lost 6 bases, with 17 bases between them. CDR3 nucleotides: TGTGCCAGCAGTTTACAAGGACAGATTTTAGGTCAGCCCCAGCATTTT. Amino acids: CASSLQGQILGQPQHF.

This chain uses TRBV7-9 with TRBJ2-5, with D perhaps matching TRBD2 (7 bases). The germline V gene encodes CDR1 SEHNR and CDR2 FQNEAQ (reference sequence). The CDR3 spans 14 residues. V was cut by 0 bases and J by 5 bases, with 10 bases left in between. The CDR3 is CASSLAGGPETQYF. CDR3 coding DNA: TGTGCCAGCAGCTTAGCGGGGGGGCCGGAGACCCAGTACTTC. Variable domain in full (rest from reference TRBV7-9 and TRBJ2-5): DTGVSQNPRHKITKRGQNVTFRCDPISEHNRLYWYRQTLGQGPEFLTYFQNEAQLEKSRLLSDRFSAERPKGSFSTLEIQRTEQGDSAMYLCASSLAGGPETQYFGPGTRLLVL.

The chain has TRBV2 and TRBJ2-7, with D perhaps matching TRBD2 (6 bases). The CDR3 runs to 15 residues. Germline values: CDR1 SNHLY, CDR2 FYNNEI. The ends were cut back, 2 bases at V and 2 bases at J, with 13 bases in the middle. The CDR3 loop reads CASSENTGVPYEQYF. The CDR3 DNA reads TGTGCCAGCAGTGAAAACACGGGAGTCCCCTACGAGCAGTACTTC.

This clone was observed a single time. The rearrangement links TRBV19 to TRBJ1-3, with D perhaps matching TRBD1 (6 bases). The CDR3 runs to 14 residues. CDR1 LNHDA and CDR2 SQIVND come from the germline V gene (reference sequence). V lost 7 bases, J lost 4 bases, and 14 bases lay in between. In nucleotides, the CDR3 is TGTGCCAGTACCCCCCGGACAGCCGGAAACACCATATATTTT. Translated: CASTPRTAGNTIYF.

This clone was observed a few times. V usage is TRBV3-1 (or the pseudogene TRBV3-2) and J usage is TRBJ2-2; D remains ambiguous. The V end was cut by 4 bases, the J end by 7 bases, with 13 bases between. Germline V gives CDR1 LGHDT, CDR2 YNNKEL (reference sequence). The CDR3 is 14 amino acids. The CDR3 nucleotides read TGTGCCAGCAGCCTGGGCAGTCTCGACGGGGAGCTGTTTTTT. Protein: CASSLGSLDGELFF.

The chain recombines TRBV5-6 with TRBJ2-1, with a possible D match to TRBD2 (6 bases). V was pared by 1 base and J by 9 bases, with 11 bases between. The CDR3 has 13 residues. The germline V gene encodes CDR1 SGHDT and CDR2 YYEEEE. CDR3 sequence (DNA): TGTGCCAGCAGCTTGCCTCCGGGGGTTGAGCAGTTCTTC. Translation gives CASSLPPGVEQFF.

The chain uses TRBV6-5 and TRBJ1-5; the D gene is possibly TRBD1 (5 bases). The CDR3 loop spans 13 amino acids. V was cut by 5 bases and J by 4 bases, with 9 bases left in between. Germline V gene lookup returns CDR1 MNHEY and CDR2 SVGAGI. The CDR3 region is CASSIRANQPQHF. The DNA for the CDR3 is TGTGCCAGCAGTATCAGGGCGAATCAGCCCCAGCATTTT.

The chain links TRBV2 to TRBJ1-1; D is ambiguous. The CDR3 length is 13 residues. V was cut by 2 bases and J by 8 bases, with 12 bases left in between. The germline V gene encodes CDR1 SNHLY and CDR2 FYNNEI. In nucleotides, the CDR3 is TGTGCCAGCAGTGAAAACGAGTTCTGGGAAGCTTTCTTT. It translates to CASSENEFWEAFF.

The J gene is TRBJ2-7, the V gene TRBV7-2; 7 bases map to TRBD1. Germline values: CDR1 SGHTA, CDR2 FQGNSA. The V and J ends lost 5 bases and 4 bases, in that order; junction bases with no gene match: 2. This CDR3 has 12 residues. Written as DNA, the CDR3 is TGTGCCAGCAGCACGGACAGGTACGAGCAGTACTTC. It translates to CASSTDRYEQYF.